The 6 T cell receptor beta chains presented below share a single source sample, sequenced in a study of blood T cell repertoires in COVID-19. Data came from immunoSEQ multiplex PCR; TCRdb stores just in-frame clones and leaves some out. The sample holds about 170,000 clones; over 80% are singletons and the top ten take 2.5% to 3.5%. Material: peripheral blood. All receptors come from a woman aged 60 to 75 with acute or convalescent COVID-19.

The chain recombines TRBV28 with TRBJ2-3; D gene ambiguous. Per the germline V gene, CDR1 is MDHEN and CDR2 is SYDVKM. The CDR3 is 11 amino acids. Deletions cut 6 bases from V and 6 bases from J, with 7 bases between. CDR3 bases: TGTGCCAGCAGAGACTGGGATACGCAGTATTTT. Protein product: CASRDWDTQYF.

The rearrangement links TRBV2 to TRBJ1-2; D unresolved. The CDR3 is 11 amino acids. The V end lost 11 bases, the J end lost 5 bases, and 12 bases lay between the germline ends. The germline CDR1 and CDR2 sequences are SNHLY and FYNNEI. The CDR3 nucleotides are TGTGCCGAAACAGAGGGATATGGCTACACCTTC. It codes for CAETEGYGYTF.

The genes are TRBV5-1 and TRBJ2-5; 11 positions match TRBD2. The CDR3 totals 16 residues. Per germline, CDR1 SGHRS and CDR2 YFSETQ. Trimming removed 1 base from V and 0 bases from J; junction bases left unmatched: 2. The CDR3 region has the DNA TGCGCCAGCAGCTTGCCTAGCGGGGGGCACCAAGAGACCCAGTACTTC. This sequence encodes CASSLPSGGHQETQYF.

V gene TRBV18 combines with J gene TRBJ1-6, with D maybe TRBD1 (5 bases). Germline CDR1 reads KGHSH; CDR2 reads LQKENI. The V end was cut by 3 bases, the J end by 6 bases, with 15 bases between. The length of the CDR3 is 16 residues. The CDR3 DNA follows: TGTGCCAGCTCACCTTCTAGCGGCAGGGCTAATTCACCCCTCCACTTT. Its translation is CASSPSSGRANSPLHF. Full variable domain (rest looked up from reference TRBV18 and TRBJ1-6): NAGVMQNPRHLVRRRGQEARLRCSPMKGHSHVYWYRQLPEEGLKFMVYLQKENIIDESGMPKERFSAEFPKEGPSILRIQQVVRGDSAAYFCASSPSSGRANSPLHFGNGTRLTVT.

This chain connects TRBV28 to TRBJ1-5, with D possibly TRBD1 on 5 matching bases. V was cut by 5 bases and J by 4 bases, with 18 bases left in between. Germline V gene sequence: CDR1 MDHEN, CDR2 SYDVKM. This CDR3 contains 16 residues. The CDR3 bases are TGTGCCAGCAGTCCAGGGACTGGGGCCCCTAATCAGCCCCAGCATTTT. Translating gives CASSPGTGAPNQPQHF.

V is TRBV5-6 and J is TRBJ2-4, with 11 positions matching TRBD1. There are 15 residues in the CDR3. Germline CDR1 and CDR2: SGHDT and YYEEEE. Germline trimming cut 4 bases from V and 7 bases from J; bases unmatched to any gene: 7. The CDR3 nucleotides are TGTGCCAGCAGCCTCGAGGGGACAGGGGGTAACATTCAGTACTTC. Its protein is CASSLEGTGGNIQYF.